This T cell receptor beta chain is drawn from a study of control samples from healthy donors and cancer patients. V lost 1 base and J 5 bases, leaving 17 bases between the germline ends. This CDR3 comprises 16 residues. Germline values: CDR1 LGHDT, CDR2 YNNKEL (reference sequence). Sequencing was performed with immunoSEQ multiplex PCR; in TCRdb, only in-frame clones are kept and a portion is missing. The sample consists of about 120,000 clones, over 90% of them appearing once. The chain recombines TRBV3-1 (or the pseudogene TRBV3-2) with TRBJ2-5; weak D call: TRBD2 (7 bases). Sequencing was carried out using blood. This receptor was identified in a man aged 25-45 years in good health. The CDR3 coding sequence is TGTGCCAGCAGCCAAGCGTTGGCGCGGGGGCTCGAGACCCAGTACTTC. Encoded protein: CASSQALARGLETQYF.